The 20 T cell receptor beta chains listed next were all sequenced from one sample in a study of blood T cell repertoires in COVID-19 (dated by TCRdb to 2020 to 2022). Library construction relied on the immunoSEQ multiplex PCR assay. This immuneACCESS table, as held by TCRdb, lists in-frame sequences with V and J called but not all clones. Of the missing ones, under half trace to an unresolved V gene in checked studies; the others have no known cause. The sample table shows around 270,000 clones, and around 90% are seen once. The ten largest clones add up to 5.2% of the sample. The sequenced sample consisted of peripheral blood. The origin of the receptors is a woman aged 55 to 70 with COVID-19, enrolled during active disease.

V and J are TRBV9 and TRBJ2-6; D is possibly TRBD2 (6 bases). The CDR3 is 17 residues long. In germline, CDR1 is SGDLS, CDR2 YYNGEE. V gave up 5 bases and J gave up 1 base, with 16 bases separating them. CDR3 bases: TGTGCCAGCAGTACACGACTAGGTATTTCTGGGGCCAACGTCCTGACTTTC. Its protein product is CASSTRLGISGANVLTF.

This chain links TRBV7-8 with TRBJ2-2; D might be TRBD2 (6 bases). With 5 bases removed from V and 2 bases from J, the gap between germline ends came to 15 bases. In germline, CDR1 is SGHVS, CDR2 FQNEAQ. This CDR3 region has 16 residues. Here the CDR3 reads CASSRRRLVNTGELFF. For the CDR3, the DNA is TGTGCCAGCAGCCGCCGACGACTAGTAAACACCGGGGAGCTGTTTTTT.

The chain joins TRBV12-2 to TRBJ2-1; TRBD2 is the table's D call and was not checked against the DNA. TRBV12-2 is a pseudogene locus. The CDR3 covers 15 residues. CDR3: CASRCPPLANNEQFF. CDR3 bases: TGTGCAAGTCGCTGTCCCCCCTTAGCCAACAATGAGCAGTTCTTC.

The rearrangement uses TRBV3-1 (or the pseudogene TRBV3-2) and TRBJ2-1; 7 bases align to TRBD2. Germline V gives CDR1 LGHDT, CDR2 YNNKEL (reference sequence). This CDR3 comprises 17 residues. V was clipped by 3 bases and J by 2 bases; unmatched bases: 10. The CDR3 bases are TGTGCCAGCAGCCACTCCCTAGGGCTAGCGGCCTACAATGAGCAGTTCTTC. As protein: CASSHSLGLAAYNEQFF.

The CDR3 loop is CASSVGAGGPYRELFF. DNA for the CDR3: TGTGCCAGCAGCGTAGGAGCGGGAGGGCCCTACCGGGAGCTGTTTTTT. The J gene is TRBJ2-2, the V gene TRBV9; 10 positions agree with TRBD2. The ends lost 0 bases at V and 9 bases at J; junction bases unmatched: 8. CDR1 and CDR2 from the germline V gene are SGDLS and YYNGEE. The length of the CDR3 is 16 residues.

In DNA, the CDR3 is TGTGCCAGCAACTTAGCGGGAGTTGGTACAGATACGCAGTATTTT. As protein: CASNLAGVGTDTQYF. V usage is TRBV14 and J usage is TRBJ2-3, with 9 bases lining up with TRBD2. CDR1 is SGHDN, CDR2 FVKESK, per germline. V lost 7 bases to trimming and J lost 3 bases; unmatched junction nucleotides: 8. This CDR3 is 15 amino acids long.

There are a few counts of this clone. The CDR3 DNA is TGTGCCAGCAGTGGGGACAGGGCTTACGAGCAGTACTTC. It yields the protein CASSGDRAYEQYF. The V gene is TRBV7-9, the J gene TRBJ2-7, with TRBD1 matching over 9 bases. V was clipped by 6 bases and J by 4 bases; unmatched bases: 4. The CDR3 runs 13 residues. From germline, CDR1 is SEHNR and CDR2 FQNEAQ (reference sequence).

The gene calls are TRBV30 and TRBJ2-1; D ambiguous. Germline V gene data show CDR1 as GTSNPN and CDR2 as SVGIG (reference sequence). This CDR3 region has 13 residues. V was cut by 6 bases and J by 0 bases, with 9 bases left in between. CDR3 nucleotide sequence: TGTGCCTGCGGGTCGAGCTCCTACAATGAGCAGTTCTTC. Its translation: CACGSSSYNEQFF.

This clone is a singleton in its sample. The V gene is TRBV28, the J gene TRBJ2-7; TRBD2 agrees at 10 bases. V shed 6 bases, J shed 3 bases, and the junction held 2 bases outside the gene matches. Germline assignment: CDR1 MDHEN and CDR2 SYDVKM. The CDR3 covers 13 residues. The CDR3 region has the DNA TGTGCCAGCAGAAGGACTAGCGGCTACGAGCAGTACTTC. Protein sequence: CASRRTSGYEQYF. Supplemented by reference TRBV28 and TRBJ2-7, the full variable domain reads DVKVTQSSRYLVKRTGEKVFLECVQDMDHENMFWYRQDPGLGLRLIYFSYDVKMKEKGDIPEGYSVSREKKERFSLILESASTNQTSMYLCASRRTSGYEQYFGPGTRLTVT.

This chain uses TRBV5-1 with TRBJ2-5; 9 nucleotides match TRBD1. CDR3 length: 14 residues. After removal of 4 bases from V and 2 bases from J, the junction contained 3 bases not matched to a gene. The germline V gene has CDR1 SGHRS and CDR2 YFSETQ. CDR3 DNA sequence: TGCGCCAGCAGCATAGGGACAGGGCAAGAGACCCAGTACTTC. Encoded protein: CASSIGTGQETQYF.

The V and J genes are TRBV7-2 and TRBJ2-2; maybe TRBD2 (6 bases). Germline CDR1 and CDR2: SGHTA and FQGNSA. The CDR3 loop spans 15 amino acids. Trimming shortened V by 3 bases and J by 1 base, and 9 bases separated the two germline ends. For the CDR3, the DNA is TGTGCCAGCAGCTTTTTCGGGAGGAACACCGGGGAGCTGTTTTTT. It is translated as CASSFFGRNTGELFF.

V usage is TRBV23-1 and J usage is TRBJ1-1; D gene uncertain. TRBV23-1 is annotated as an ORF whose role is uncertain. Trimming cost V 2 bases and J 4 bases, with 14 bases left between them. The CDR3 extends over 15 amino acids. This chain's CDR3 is CASSQGRGEGTEAFF. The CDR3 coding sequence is TGCGCCAGCAGTCAAGGGCGGGGAGAGGGCACTGAAGCTTTCTTT.

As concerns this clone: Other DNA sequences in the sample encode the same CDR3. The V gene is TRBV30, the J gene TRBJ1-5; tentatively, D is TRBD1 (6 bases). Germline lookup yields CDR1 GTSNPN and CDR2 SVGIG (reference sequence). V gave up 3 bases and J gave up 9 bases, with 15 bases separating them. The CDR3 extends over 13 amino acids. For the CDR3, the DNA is TGTGCCTGGAGAGAGGGGGGGGGCGGGCCCCAGCATTTT. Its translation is CAWREGGGGPQHF.

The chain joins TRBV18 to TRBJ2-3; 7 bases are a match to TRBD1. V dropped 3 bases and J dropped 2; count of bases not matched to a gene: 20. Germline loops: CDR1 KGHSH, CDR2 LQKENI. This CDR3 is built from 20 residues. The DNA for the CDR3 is TGTGCCAGCTCACCTAGAACTTCCGCCCGGGACAGCTACCTCACAGATACGCAGTATTTT. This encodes CASSPRTSARDSYLTDTQYF.

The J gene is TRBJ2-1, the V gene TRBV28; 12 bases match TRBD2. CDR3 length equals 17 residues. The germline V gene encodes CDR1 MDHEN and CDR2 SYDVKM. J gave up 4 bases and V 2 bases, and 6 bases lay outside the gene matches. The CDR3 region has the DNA TGTGCCAGCAGTTTAGTAGGTCTAGCGGGGGGGTACAATGAGCAGTTCTTC. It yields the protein CASSLVGLAGGYNEQFF.

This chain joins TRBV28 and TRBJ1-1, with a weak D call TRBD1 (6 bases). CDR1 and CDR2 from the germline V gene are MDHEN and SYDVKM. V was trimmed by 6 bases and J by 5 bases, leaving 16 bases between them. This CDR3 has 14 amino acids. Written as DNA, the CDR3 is TGTGCCAGCAGCTTCCCAGGGGCGAGGACTGAAGCTTTCTTT. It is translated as CASSFPGARTEAFF.

CDR3 DNA: TGTGCCAGCTCTGCGGTCCGGCGCAATAATTCACCCCTCCACTTT. Encoded protein: CASSAVRRNNSPLHF. This chain links TRBV7-3 with TRBJ1-6; D uncertain. CDR1 and CDR2 (germline): SGHTA, FQGTGA. The V end was cut by 8 bases, the J end by 5 bases, with 16 bases between. There are 15 residues in the CDR3.

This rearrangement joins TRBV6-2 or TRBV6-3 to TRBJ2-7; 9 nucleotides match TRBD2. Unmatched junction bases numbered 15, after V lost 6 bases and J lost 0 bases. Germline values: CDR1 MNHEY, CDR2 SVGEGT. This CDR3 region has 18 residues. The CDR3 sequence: CASSDGLARVTNSYEQYF. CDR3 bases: TGTGCCAGCAGCGACGGACTAGCGCGTGTAACCAACTCCTACGAGCAGTACTTC.

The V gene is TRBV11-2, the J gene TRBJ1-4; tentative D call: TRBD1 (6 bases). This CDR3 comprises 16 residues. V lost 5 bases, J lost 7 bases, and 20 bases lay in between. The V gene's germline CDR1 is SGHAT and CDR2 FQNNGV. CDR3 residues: CASSKPFLGAFEKLFF. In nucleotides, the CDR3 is TGTGCCAGCAGCAAACCGTTCCTGGGGGCTTTTGAAAAACTGTTTTTT.

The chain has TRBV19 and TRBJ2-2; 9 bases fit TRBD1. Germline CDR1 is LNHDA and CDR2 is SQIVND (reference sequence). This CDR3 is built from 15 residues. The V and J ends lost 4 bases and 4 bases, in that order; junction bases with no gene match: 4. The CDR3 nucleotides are TGTGCCAGTAGTAAGGGACAGGGCCTCACCGGGGAGCTGTTTTTT. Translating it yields CASSKGQGLTGELFF.